A single TCR beta chain is shown here with its context. Its matching antigen is unknown. Germline-derived CDR1 and CDR2 are LGHNA and YNFKEQ. Trimming took off 0 bases at V and 3 bases at J, with 9 bases between the two ends. The CDR3 totals 15 residues. This record belongs to a study of Ad26.COV2.S vaccination and SARS-CoV-2 variants. Study-wide context: Dosing was one shot or two shots 56 days apart.

The protocol was immunoSEQ multiplex PCR, while the TCRdb copy is restricted to in-frame clones and leaves out a portion. The profile shows roughly 390,000 clones, approximately 90% of them singletons. The treatment was: over 15 received Ad26.COV2.S at low or high dose, single or two shots; several received placebo; per-sample allocation not given. Day 63 after the first vaccine or placebo injection was the time point for sampling. General observations from the study: Breadth, reportedly substantial, characterized the spike-specific CD8+ and CD4+ T cell responses after vaccination.

The specimen was peripheral blood, collected in a trial of Ad26.COV2.S vaccine versus placebo. This clonotype originated in a person between 18 and 65 years old who received the Ad26.COV2.S COVID-19 vaccine or a placebo. V usage is TRBV4-2 and J usage is TRBJ1-5; D possibly corresponds to TRBD1 (5 bases). CDR3 sequence (DNA): TGTGCCAGCAGCCAAGAACAAGGGGACAATCAGCCCCAGCATTTT. It codes for CASSQEQGDNQPQHF.